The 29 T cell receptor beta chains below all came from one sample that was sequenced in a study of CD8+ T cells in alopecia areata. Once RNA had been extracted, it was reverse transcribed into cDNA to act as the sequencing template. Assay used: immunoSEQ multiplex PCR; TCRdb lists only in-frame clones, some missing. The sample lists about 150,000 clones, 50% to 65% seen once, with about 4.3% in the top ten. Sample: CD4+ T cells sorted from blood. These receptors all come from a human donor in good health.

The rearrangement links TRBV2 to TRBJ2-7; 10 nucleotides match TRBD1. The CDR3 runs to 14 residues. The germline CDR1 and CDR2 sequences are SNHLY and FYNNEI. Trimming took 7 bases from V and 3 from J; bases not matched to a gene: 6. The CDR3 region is CASIGWDRGYEQYF. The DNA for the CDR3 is TGTGCCAGCATTGGATGGGACAGGGGCTACGAGCAGTACTTC. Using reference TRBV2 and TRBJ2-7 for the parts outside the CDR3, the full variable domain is EPEVTQTPSHQVTQMGQEVILRCVPISNHLYFYWYRQILGQKVEFLVSFYNNEISEKSEIFDDQFSVERPDGSNFTLKIRSTKLEDSAMYFCASIGWDRGYEQYFGPGTRLTVT.

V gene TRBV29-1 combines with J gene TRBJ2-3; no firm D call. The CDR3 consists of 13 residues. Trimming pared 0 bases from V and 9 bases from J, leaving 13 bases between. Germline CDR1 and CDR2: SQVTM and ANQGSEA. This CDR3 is CSVEDLVGRTQYF. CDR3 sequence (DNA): TGCAGCGTTGAAGATCTTGTCGGGCGCACGCAGTATTTT.

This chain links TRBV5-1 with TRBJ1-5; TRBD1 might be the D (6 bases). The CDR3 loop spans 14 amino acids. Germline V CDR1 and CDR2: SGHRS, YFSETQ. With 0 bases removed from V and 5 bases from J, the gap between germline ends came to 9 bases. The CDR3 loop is CASSLGAGDQPQHF. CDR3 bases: TGCGCCAGCAGCTTGGGTGCAGGGGATCAGCCCCAGCATTTT.

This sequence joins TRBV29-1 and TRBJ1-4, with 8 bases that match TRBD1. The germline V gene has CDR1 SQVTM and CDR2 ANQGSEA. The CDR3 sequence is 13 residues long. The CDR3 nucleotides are TGCGGCGCGAGGACAGGGTTGGGTGAAAAACTGTTTTTT. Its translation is CGARTGLGEKLFF.

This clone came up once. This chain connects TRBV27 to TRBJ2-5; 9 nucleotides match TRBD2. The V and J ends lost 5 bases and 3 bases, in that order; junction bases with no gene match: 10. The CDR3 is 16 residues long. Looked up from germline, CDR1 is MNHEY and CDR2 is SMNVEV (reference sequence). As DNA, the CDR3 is TGTGCCAGCAGTCGCGGTAGCGGGAGCGGGGAAGAGACCCAGTACTTC. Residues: CASSRGSGSGEETQYF.

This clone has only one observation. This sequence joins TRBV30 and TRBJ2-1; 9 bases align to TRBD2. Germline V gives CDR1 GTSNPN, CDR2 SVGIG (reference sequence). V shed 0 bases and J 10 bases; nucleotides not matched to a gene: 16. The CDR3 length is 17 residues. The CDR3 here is CAWSVEVGGRAFREQFF. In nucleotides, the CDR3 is TGTGCCTGGAGTGTAGAGGTTGGCGGGAGGGCCTTCCGCGAGCAGTTCTTC. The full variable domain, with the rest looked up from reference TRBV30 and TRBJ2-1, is SQTIHQWPATLVQPVGSPLSLECTVEGTSNPNLYWYRQAAGRGLQLLFYSVGIGQISSEVPQNLSASRPQDRQFILSSKKLLLSDSGFYLCAWSVEVGGRAFREQFFGPGTRLTVL.

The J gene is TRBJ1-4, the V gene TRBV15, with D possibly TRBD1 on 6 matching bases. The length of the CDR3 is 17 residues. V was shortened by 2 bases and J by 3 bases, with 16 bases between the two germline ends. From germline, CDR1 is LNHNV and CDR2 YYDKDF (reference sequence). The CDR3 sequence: CATSRPLGGLANEKLFF. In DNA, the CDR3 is TGTGCCACCAGCAGACCTTTAGGGGGGCTGGCTAATGAAAAACTGTTTTTT.

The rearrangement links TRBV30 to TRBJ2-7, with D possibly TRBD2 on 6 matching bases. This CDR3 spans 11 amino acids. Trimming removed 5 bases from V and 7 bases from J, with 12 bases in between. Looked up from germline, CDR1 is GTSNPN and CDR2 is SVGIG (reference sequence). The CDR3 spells CAWGRAGEQYF. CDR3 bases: TGTGCCTGGGGACGTGCGGGGGAGCAGTACTTC.

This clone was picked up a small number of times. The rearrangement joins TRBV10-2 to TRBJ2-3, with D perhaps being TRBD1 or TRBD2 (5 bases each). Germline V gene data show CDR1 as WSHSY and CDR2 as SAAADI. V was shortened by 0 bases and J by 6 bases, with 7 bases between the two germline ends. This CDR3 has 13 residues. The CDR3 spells CASSESGTDTQYF. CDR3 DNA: TGCGCCAGCAGTGAGTCCGGGACGGATACGCAGTATTTT.

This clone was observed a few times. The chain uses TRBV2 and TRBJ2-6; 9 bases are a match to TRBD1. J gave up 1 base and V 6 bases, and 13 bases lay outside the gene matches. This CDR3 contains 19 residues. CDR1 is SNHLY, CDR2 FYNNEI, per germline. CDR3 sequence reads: CASRTKWDRDFSGANVLTF. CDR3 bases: TGTGCCAGCAGGACCAAATGGGACAGGGATTTTTCTGGGGCCAACGTCCTGACTTTC.

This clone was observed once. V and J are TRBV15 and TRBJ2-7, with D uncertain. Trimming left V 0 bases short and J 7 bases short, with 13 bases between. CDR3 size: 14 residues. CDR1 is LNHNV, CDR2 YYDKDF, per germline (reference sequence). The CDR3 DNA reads TGTGCCACCAGCAGAGATCTGGCCTTTCGGGAGCAGTACTTC. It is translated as CATSRDLAFREQYF.

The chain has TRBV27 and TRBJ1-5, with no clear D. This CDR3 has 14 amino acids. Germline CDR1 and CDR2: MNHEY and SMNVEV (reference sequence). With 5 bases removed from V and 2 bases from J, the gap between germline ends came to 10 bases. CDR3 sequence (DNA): TGTGCCAGCAGTCCGTCTAGTGGCAATCAGCCCCAGCATTTT. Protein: CASSPSSGNQPQHF.

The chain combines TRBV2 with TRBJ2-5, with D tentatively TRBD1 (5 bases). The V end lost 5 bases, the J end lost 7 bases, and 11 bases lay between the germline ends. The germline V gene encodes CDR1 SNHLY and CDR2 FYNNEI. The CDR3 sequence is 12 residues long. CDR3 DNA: TGTGCCAGCAGTCCAGGGCCCGGGACCCAGTACTTC. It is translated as CASSPGPGTQYF.

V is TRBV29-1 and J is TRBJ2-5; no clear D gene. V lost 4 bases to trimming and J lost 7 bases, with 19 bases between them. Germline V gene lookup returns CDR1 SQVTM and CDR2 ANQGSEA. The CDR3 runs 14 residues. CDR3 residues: CSVVQPGTSRTQYF. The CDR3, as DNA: TGCAGCGTTGTCCAACCGGGTACTTCTCGGACCCAGTACTTC.

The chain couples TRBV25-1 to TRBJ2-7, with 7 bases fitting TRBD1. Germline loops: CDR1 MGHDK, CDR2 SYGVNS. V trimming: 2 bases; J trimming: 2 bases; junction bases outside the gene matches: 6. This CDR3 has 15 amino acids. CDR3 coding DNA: TGTGCCAGCAGTGAAGGGAACAGGGGAACCTACGAGCAGTACTTC. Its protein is CASSEGNRGTYEQYF.

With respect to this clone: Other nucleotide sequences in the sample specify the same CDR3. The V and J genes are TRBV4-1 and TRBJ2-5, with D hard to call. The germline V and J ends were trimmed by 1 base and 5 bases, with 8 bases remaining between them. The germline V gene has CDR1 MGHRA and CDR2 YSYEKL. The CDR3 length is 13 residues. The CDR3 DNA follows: TGCGCCAGCAGCCAAGTTAGGCTTGAGACCCAGTACTTC. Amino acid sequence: CASSQVRLETQYF.

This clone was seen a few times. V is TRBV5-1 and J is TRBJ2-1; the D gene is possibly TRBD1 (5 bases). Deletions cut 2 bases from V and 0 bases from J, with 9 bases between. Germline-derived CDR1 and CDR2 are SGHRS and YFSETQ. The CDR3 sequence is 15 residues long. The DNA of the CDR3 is TGCGCCAGCAGCTTCAAGGACACCTCCTACAATGAGCAGTTCTTC. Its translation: CASSFKDTSYNEQFF.

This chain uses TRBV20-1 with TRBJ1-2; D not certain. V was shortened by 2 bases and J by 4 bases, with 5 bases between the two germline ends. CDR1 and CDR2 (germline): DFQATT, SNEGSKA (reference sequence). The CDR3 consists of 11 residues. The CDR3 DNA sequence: TGCAGTGCTAGACAGCCCTATGGCTACACCTTC. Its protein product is CSARQPYGYTF.

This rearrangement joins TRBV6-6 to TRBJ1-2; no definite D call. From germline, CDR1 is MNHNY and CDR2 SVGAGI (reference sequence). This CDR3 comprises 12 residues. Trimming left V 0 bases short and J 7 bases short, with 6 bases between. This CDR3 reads CASSYSGGGYTF. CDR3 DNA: TGTGCCAGCAGTTACTCGGGCGGTGGCTACACCTTC.

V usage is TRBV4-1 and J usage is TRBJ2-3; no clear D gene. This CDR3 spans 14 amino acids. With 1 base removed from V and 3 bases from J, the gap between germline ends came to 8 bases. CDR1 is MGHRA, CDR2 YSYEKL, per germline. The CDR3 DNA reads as TGCGCCAGCAGCCAAGTTGGCCTGACAGATACGCAGTATTTT. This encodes CASSQVGLTDTQYF.

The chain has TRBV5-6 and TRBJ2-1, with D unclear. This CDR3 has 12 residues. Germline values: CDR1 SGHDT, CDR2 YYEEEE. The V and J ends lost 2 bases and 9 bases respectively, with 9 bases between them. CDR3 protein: CASSFPLGEQFF. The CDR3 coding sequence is TGTGCCAGCAGCTTCCCCCTGGGTGAGCAGTTCTTC.

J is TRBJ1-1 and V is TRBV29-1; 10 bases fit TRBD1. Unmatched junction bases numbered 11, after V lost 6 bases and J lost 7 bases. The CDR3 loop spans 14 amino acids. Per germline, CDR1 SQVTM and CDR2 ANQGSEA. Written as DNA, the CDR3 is TGCAGCGTCCTTCTTCGGGACAGGGGCTTTGAAGCTTTCTTT. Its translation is CSVLLRDRGFEAFF.

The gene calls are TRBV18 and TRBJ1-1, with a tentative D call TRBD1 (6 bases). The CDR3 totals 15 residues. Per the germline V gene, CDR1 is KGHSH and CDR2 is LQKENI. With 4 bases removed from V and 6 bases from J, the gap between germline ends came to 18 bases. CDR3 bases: TGTGCCAGCTCACTTAAGGGGGACGTGCGGTCTGAAGCTTTCTTT. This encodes CASSLKGDVRSEAFF.

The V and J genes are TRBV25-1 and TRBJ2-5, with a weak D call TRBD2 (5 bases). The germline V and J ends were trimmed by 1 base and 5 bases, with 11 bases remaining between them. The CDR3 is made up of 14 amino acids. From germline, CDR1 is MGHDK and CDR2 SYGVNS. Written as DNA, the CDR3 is TGTGCCAGCAGTGAATCGGACTCCCGGGAGACCCAGTACTTC. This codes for CASSESDSRETQYF.

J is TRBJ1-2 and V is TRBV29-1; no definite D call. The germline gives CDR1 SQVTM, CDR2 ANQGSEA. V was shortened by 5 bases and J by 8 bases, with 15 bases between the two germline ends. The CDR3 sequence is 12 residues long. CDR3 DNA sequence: TGCAGCGTTCGAGGACGAGTCGACGGCTACACCTTC. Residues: CSVRGRVDGYTF.

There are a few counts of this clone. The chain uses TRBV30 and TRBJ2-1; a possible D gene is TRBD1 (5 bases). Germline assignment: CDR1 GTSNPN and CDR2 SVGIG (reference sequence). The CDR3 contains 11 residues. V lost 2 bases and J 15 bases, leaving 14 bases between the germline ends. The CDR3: CAWSSQALRFF. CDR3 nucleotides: TGTGCCTGGAGTTCACAGGCCCTGAGGTTCTTC.

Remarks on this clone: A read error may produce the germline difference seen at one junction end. The CDR3 DNA is TGTGCCAGCAGTTTACTGGCGGGTTCCTATGAGCAGTACTTC. Encoded protein: CASSLLAGSYEQYF. The gene calls are TRBV27 and TRBJ2-7; D might be TRBD2 (5 bases). CDR1 MNHEY and CDR2 SMNVEV come from the germline V gene (reference sequence). The CDR3 loop spans 14 amino acids.

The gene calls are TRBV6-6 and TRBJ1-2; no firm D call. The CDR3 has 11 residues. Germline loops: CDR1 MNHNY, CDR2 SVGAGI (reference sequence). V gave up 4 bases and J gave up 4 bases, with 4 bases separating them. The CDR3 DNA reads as TGTGCCAGCAGTTCGGGCTATGGCTACACCTTC. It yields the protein CASSSGYGYTF.

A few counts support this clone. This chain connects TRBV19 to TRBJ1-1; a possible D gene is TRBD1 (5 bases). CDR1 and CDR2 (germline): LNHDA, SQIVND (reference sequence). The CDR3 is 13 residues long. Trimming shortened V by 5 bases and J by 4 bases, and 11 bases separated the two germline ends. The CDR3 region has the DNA TGTGCCAGTAGTGTGGCGGGGGGCACTGAAGCTTTCTTT. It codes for CASSVAGGTEAFF.